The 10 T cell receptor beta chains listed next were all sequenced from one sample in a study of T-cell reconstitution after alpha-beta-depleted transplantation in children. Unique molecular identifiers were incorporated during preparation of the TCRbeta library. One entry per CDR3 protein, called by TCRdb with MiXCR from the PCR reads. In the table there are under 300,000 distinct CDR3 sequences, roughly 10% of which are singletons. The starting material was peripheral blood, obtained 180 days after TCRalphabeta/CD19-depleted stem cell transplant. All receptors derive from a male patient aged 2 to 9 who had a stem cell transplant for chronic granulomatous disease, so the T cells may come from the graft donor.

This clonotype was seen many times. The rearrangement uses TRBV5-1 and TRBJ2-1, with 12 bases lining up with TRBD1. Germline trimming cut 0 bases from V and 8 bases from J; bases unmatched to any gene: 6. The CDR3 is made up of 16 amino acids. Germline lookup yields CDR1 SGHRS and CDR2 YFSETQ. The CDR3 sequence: CASSLAIGTGGHEQFF. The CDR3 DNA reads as TGCGCCAGCAGCTTGGCCATTGGGACAGGGGGCCATGAGCAGTTCTTC.

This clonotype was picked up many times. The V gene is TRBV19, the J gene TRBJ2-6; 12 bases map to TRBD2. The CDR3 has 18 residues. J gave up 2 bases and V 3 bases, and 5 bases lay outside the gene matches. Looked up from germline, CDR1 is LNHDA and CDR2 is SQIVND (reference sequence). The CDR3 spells CASSMVLAGGPGANVLTF. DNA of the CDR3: TGTGCCAGTAGTATGGTCCTAGCGGGAGGGCCTGGGGCCAACGTCCTGACTTTC.

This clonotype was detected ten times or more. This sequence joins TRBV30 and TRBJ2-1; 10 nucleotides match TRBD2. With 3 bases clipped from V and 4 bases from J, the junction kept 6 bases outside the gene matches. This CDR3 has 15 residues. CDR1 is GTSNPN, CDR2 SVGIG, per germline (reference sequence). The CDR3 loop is CAWRDQTSGYNEQFF. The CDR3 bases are TGTGCCTGGAGGGATCAGACTAGCGGGTACAATGAGCAGTTCTTC.

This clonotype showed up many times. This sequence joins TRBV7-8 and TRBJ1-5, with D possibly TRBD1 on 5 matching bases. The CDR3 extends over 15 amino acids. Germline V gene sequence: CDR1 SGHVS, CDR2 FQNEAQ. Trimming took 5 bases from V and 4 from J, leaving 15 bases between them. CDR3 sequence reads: CASSPPGRANQPQHF. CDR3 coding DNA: TGTGCCAGCAGCCCACCGGGACGAGCAAATCAGCCCCAGCATTTT.

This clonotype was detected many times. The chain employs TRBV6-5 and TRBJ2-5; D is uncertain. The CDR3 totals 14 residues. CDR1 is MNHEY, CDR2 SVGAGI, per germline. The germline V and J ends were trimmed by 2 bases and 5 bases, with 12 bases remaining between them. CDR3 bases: TGTGCCAGCAGTTACCTCGGCGGAAAGGAGACCCAGTACTTC. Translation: CASSYLGGKETQYF.

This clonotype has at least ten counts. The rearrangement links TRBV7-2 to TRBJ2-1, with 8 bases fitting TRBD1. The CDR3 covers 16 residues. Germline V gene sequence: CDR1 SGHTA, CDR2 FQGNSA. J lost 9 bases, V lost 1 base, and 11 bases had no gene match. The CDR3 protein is CASSLGTGSAFAEQFF. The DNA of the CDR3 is TGTGCCAGCAGCTTAGGGACAGGGTCGGCATTTGCTGAGCAGTTCTTC.

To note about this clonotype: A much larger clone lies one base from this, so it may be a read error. In DNA form, the CDR3 reads TGTGCCAGCAGTCCCTCCCTGGGGGTAGGCTACAAGCAGTACTTC. This sequence encodes CASSPSLGVGYKQYF. The V call is TRBV12-3 or TRBV12-4, the J call TRBJ2-7; D may correspond to TRBD1 or TRBD2 (5 bases each). The CDR3 contains 15 residues.

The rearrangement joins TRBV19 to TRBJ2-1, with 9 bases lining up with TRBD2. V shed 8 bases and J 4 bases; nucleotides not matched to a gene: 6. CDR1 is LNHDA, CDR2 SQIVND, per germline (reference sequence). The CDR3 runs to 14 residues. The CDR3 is CASRGGLAYNEQFF. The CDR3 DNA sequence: TGTGCCAGTCGCGGGGGACTAGCTTACAATGAGCAGTTCTTC.

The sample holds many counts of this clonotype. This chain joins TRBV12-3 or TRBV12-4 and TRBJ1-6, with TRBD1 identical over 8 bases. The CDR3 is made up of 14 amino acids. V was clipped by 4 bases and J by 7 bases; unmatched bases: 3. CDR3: CASSYDRGNSPLHF. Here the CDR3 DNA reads TGTGCCAGCAGTTACGACAGGGGCAATTCACCCCTCCACTTT.

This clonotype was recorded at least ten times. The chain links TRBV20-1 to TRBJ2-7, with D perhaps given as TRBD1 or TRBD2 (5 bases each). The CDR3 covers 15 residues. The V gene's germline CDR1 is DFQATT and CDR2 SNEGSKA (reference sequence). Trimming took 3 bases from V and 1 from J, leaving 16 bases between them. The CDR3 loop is CSARGTASSSYEQYF. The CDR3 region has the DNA TGCAGTGCTAGGGGGACGGCATCGAGTTCCTACGAGCAGTACTTC.